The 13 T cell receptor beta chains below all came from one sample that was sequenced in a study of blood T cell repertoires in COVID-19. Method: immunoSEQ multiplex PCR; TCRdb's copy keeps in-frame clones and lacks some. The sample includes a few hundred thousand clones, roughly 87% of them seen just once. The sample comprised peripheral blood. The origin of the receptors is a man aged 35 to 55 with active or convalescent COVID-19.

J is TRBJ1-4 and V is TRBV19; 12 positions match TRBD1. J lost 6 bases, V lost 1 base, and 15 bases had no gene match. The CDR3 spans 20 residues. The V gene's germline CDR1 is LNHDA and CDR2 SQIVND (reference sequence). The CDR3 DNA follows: TGTGCCAGTAGTATAGTCCTTCCGGGACAGGGGGCCCCCGGCGATGAAAAACTGTTTTTT. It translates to CASSIVLPGQGAPGDEKLFF.

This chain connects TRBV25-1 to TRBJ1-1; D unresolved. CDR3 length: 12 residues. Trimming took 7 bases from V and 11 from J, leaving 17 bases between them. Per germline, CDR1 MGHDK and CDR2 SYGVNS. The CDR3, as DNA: TGTGCCAGCACCGGGGAGGCGCTGGGGGCTTTCTTT. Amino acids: CASTGEALGAFF.

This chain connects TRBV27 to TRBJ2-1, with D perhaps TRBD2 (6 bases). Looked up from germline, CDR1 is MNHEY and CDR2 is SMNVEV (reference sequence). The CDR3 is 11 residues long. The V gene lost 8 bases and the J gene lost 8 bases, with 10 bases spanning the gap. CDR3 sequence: CASGWGDEQFF. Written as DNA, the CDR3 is TGTGCCAGCGGTTGGGGGGATGAGCAGTTCTTC.

CDR3 residues: CASSLVAGPNTEAFF. CDR3 DNA: TGCGCCAGCAGCTTGGTGGCGGGGCCGAACACTGAAGCTTTCTTT. The V and J genes are TRBV5-1 and TRBJ1-1; tentatively, D is TRBD1 (5 bases). Germline V gene data show CDR1 as SGHRS and CDR2 as YFSETQ. Trimming stripped 0 bases from V and 1 base from J, with 10 bases between. The CDR3 has 15 residues.

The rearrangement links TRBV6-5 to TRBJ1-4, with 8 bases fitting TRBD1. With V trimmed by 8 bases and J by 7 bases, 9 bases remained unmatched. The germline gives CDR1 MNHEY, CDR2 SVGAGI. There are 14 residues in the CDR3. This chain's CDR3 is CASARQGKGEKLFF. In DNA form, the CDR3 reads TGTGCCAGCGCCCGACAGGGGAAGGGTGAAAAACTGTTTTTT.

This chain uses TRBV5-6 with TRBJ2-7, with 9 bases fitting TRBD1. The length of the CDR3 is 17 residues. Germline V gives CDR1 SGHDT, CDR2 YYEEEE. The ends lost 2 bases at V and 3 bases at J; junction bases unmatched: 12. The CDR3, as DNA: TGTGCCAGCAGCTTCCGCCCACCGGGACAGGGAAACTACGAGCAGTACTTC. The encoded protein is CASSFRPPGQGNYEQYF.

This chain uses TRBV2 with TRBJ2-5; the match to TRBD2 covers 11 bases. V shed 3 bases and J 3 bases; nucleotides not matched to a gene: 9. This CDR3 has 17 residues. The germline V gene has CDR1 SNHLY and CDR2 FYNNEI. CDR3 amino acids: CASSEASGGPAKETQYF. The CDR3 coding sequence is TGTGCCAGCAGTGAGGCTAGCGGGGGGCCGGCGAAAGAGACCCAGTACTTC.

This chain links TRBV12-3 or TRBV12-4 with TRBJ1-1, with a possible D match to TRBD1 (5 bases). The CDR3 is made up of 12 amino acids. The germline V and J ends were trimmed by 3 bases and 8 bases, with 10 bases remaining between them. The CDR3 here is CASSFGGIEAFF. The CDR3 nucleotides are TGTGCCAGCAGTTTCGGGGGGATAGAAGCTTTCTTT.

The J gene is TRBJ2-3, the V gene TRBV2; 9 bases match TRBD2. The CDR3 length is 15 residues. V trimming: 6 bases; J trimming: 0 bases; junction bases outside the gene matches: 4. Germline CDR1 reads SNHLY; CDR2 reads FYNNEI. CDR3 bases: TGTGCCAGCAGGGAGACTAGCGGTAGCACAGATACGCAGTATTTT. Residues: CASRETSGSTDTQYF.

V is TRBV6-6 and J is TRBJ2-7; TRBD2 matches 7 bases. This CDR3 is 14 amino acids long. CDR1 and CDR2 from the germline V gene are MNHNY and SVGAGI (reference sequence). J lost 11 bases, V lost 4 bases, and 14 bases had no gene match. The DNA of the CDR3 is TGTGCCAGCAGTTTTGCCGGGCCCTCAACTAGCGAGTACTTC. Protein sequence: CASSFAGPSTSEYF.

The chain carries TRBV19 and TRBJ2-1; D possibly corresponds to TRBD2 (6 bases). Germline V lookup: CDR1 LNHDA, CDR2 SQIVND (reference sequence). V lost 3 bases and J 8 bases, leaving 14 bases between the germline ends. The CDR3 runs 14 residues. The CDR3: CASSMTSSYDEQFF. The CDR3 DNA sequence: TGTGCCAGTAGTATGACTAGTTCCTATGATGAGCAGTTCTTC. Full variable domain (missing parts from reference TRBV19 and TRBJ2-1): DGGITQSPKYLFRKEGQNVTLSCEQNLNHDAMYWYRQDPGQGLRLIYYSQIVNDFQKGDIAEGYSVSREKKESFPLTVTSAQKNPTAFYLCASSMTSSYDEQFFGPGTRLTVL.

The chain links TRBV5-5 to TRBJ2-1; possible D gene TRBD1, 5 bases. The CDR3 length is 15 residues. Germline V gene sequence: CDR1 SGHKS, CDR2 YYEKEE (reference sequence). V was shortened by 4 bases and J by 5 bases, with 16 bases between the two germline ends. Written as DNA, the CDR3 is TGTGCCAGCAGCATGACAGCAAACTCTAACAATGAGCAGTTCTTC. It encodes CASSMTANSNNEQFF.

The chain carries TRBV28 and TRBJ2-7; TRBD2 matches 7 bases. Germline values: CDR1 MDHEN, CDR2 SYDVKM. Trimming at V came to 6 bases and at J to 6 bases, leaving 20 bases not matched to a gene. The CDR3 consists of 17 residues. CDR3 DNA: TGTGCCAGCAGCTCAGCAGCGGCCGGACTAGGGCCTCTCGAGCAGTACTTC. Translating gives CASSSAAAGLGPLEQYF. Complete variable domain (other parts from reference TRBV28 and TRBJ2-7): DVKVTQSSRYLVKRTGEKVFLECVQDMDHENMFWYRQDPGLGLRLIYFSYDVKMKEKGDIPEGYSVSREKKERFSLILESASTNQTSMYLCASSSAAAGLGPLEQYFGPGTRLTVT.